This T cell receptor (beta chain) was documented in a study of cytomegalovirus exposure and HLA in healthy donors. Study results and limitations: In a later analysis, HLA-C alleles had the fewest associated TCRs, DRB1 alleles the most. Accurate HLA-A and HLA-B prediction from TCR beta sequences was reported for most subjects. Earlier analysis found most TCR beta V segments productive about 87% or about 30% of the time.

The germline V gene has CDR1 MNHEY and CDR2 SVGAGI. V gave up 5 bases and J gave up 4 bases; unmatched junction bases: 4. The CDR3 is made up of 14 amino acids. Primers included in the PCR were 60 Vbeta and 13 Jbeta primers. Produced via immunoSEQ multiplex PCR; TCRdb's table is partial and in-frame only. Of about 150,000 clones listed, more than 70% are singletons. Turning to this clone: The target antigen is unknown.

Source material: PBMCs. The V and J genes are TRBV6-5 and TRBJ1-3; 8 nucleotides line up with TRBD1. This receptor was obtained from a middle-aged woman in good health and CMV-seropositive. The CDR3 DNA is TGTGCCAGCAGTGCCGGGACAGGAGGAAACACCATATATTTT. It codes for CASSAGTGGNTIYF.